Below, 10 T cell receptor beta chains from the same sample are listed, as sequenced in a study of blood T cell repertoires in COVID-19 (TCRdb year 2020). Preparation of the library involved the immunoSEQ multiplex PCR assay. TCRdb took over this immuneACCESS table, retaining in-frame rearrangements with V and J assigned. Such tables are incomplete; in checked studies, under half of the missing clones stem from an unresolved V gene, and the remainder is unexplained. The sample table records approximately 64,000 clones; roughly 86% of these occur just once. The biggest ten clones account for 0.83% of the sample. Sequencing was done on a sample of peripheral blood. The receptors originated from a woman aged 65 to 85 with acute or convalescent COVID-19.

This chain connects TRBV6-1 to TRBJ2-3; TRBD2 agrees at 10 bases. CDR3 length equals 17 residues. Unmatched junction bases numbered 6, after V lost 3 bases and J lost 0 bases. Germline V lookup: CDR1 MNHNS, CDR2 SASEGT. The CDR3 sequence is CASSDLLTSGSTDTQYF. In DNA, the CDR3 is TGTGCCAGCAGTGACCTACTGACTAGCGGGAGCACAGATACGCAGTATTTT.

This chain links TRBV2 with TRBJ1-5; D may be TRBD1 (6 bases). Germline-derived CDR1 and CDR2 are SNHLY and FYNNEI. The CDR3 is 14 residues long. V lost 8 bases and J lost 6, with 17 bases in between. CDR3 DNA sequence: TGTGCCAGCCGGGAACAGGGAGGGACTCAGCCCCAGCATTTT. Translating it yields CASREQGGTQPQHF.

This clone was observed once. The chain recombines TRBV28 with TRBJ1-5; D possibly corresponds to TRBD1 (6 bases). Trimming left V 7 bases short and J 3 bases short, with 16 bases between. The CDR3 runs 15 residues. Germline-derived CDR1 and CDR2 are MDHEN and SYDVKM. The CDR3 loop reads CASTSAGANNQPQHF. CDR3 nucleotide sequence: TGTGCCAGCACCTCAGCAGGGGCGAACAATCAGCCCCAGCATTTT.

There are a few counts of this clone. This chain joins TRBV19 and TRBJ2-7; 8 bases are shared with TRBD1. The V gene end was trimmed by 3 bases and the J gene end by 2 bases; junction bases not matched to a gene: 3. Per the germline V gene, CDR1 is LNHDA and CDR2 is SQIVND (reference sequence). The CDR3 loop spans 14 amino acids. The CDR3 here is CASSIRDRTYEQYF. CDR3 DNA: TGTGCCAGTAGTATCCGGGACAGGACCTACGAGCAGTACTTC.

The chain carries TRBV19 and TRBJ1-3, with 12 bases that match TRBD1. The CDR3 totals 19 residues. Germline V gene sequence: CDR1 LNHDA, CDR2 SQIVND (reference sequence). Trimming removed 8 bases from V and 3 bases from J; junction bases left unmatched: 17. CDR3 nucleotides: TGTGCCAGTGGAGCCGGGTTGGGACAGGGGGCTGACGTTGGAAACACCATATATTTT. Encoded protein: CASGAGLGQGADVGNTIYF.

V and J are TRBV6-5 and TRBJ1-2; perhaps TRBD1 as D (5 bases). The CDR3 loop spans 14 amino acids. Germline CDR1 and CDR2: MNHEY and SVGAGI. V gave up 8 bases and J gave up 5 bases, with 18 bases separating them. The CDR3 DNA reads as TGTGCCAGCCGTCATGGGGCAGACCGTTATGGCTACACCTTC. It is translated as CASRHGADRYGYTF.

CDR3 in DNA: TGCGCCAGCAGTCGGGGAGGCGCGGGGGCCACAGATACGCAGTATTTT. Translated: CASSRGGAGATDTQYF. This chain joins TRBV4-3 and TRBJ2-3; a weak D match, TRBD2 (7 bases). Germline CDR1 LGHNA, CDR2 YSLEER. The CDR3 has 16 amino acids. Trimming took 6 bases from V and 2 from J, leaving 18 bases between them.

The chain has TRBV20-1 and TRBJ1-5, with D uncertain. The CDR3 runs 13 residues. V was trimmed by 3 bases and J by 4 bases, leaving 10 bases between them. Germline V CDR1 and CDR2: DFQATT, SNEGSKA (reference sequence). The CDR3 coding sequence is TGCAGTGCTAGTCTAGGCGTAAATCAGCCCCAGCATTTT. It is translated as CSASLGVNQPQHF.

The chain combines TRBV6-5 with TRBJ1-6; the match to TRBD1 covers 8 bases. V was clipped by 6 bases and J by 7 bases; unmatched bases: 5. This CDR3 is built from 14 residues. CDR1 is MNHEY and CDR2 is SVGAGI in the germline V gene. This CDR3 reads CASRSGGRNSPLHF. Here the CDR3 DNA reads TGTGCCAGCAGGTCAGGGGGCAGAAATTCACCCCTCCACTTT.

V and J are TRBV30 and TRBJ2-7; the match to TRBD1 covers 7 bases. This CDR3 has 13 amino acids. Trimming took 3 bases from V and 5 from J; bases not matched to a gene: 7. Germline loops: CDR1 GTSNPN, CDR2 SVGIG (reference sequence). CDR3 protein: CAWSATGFNEQYF. Written as DNA, the CDR3 is TGTGCCTGGAGCGCGACAGGGTTTAACGAGCAGTACTTC.